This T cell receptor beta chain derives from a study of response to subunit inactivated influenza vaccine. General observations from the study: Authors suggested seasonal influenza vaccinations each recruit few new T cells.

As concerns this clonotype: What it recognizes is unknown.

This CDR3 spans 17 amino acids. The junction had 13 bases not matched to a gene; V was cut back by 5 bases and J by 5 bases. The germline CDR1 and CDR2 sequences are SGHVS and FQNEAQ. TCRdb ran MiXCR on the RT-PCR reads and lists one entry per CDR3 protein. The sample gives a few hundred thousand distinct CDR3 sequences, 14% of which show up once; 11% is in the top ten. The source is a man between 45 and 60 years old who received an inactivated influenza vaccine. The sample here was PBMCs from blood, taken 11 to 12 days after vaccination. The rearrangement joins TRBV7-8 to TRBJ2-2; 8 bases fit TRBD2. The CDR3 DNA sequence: TGTGCCAGCAGCCCCCTGGGAGCTAGCGGGTATACCGGGGAGCTGTTTTTT. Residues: CASSPLGASGYTGELFF. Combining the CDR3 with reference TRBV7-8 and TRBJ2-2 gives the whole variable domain GAGVSQSPRYKVAKRGQDVALRCDPISGHVSLFWYQQALGQGPEFLTYFQNEAQLDKSGLPSDRFFAERPEGSVSTLKIQRTQQEDSAVYLCASSPLGASGYTGELFFGEGSRLTVL.